These 32 T cell receptor beta chains originate from one sample sequenced in a study of blood T cell repertoires in COVID-19. The repertoire was sequenced with immunoSEQ multiplex PCR; TCRdb's copy has only in-frame clones and lacks some. The table records approximately 300,000 clones, around 90% of them present only once. Material: PBMCs or T cells enriched from blood (not recorded which). All receptors come from a woman aged 30 to 39 who had recovered from COVID-19.

The chain is built from TRBV9 and TRBJ2-6, with TRBD1 matching over 9 bases. The germline V gene has CDR1 SGDLS and CDR2 YYNGEE. This CDR3 comprises 17 residues. J was trimmed by 0 bases and V by 3 bases; bases with no gene match: 4. The CDR3 loop is CASSGQGVLSGANVLTF. The CDR3 DNA reads as TGTGCCAGCAGCGGACAGGGGGTACTCTCTGGGGCCAACGTCCTGACTTTC.

The chain uses TRBV9 and TRBJ2-7; 7 bases agree with TRBD1. The CDR3 length is 14 residues. Germline CDR1 and CDR2: SGDLS and YYNGEE. Losses at the gene ends were 3 bases for V and 0 bases for J; bases not matched to a gene: 3. The CDR3, as DNA: TGTGCCAGCAGCGCCACAGGGGACTCCTACGAGCAGTACTTC. This sequence encodes CASSATGDSYEQYF.

The chain recombines TRBV18 with TRBJ2-3, with 8 bases aligning to TRBD1. J lost 0 bases, V lost 1 base, and 9 bases had no gene match. The V gene's germline CDR1 is KGHSH and CDR2 LQKENI. The CDR3 has 18 residues. The CDR3, as DNA: TGTGCCAGCTCACCACGACAGGGGAGCGGCGTAAGCACAGATACGCAGTATTTT. Translated, it gives CASSPRQGSGVSTDTQYF.

V and J are TRBV30 and TRBJ2-2; possibly TRBD1 for D (6 bases). V lost 1 base, J lost 7 bases, and 13 bases lay in between. Germline V gives CDR1 GTSNPN, CDR2 SVGIG (reference sequence). The CDR3 extends over 14 amino acids. The CDR3 sequence is CAWSARQVNGELFF. The DNA for the CDR3 is TGTGCCTGGAGTGCCCGACAGGTGAACGGGGAGCTGTTTTTT.

The rearrangement links TRBV9 to TRBJ2-2, with D unresolved. The germline gives CDR1 SGDLS, CDR2 YYNGEE. CDR3 length equals 13 residues. The germline V and J ends were trimmed by 4 bases and 4 bases, with 8 bases remaining between them. The chain's CDR3 is CASSFARTGELFF. The CDR3 coding sequence is TGTGCCAGCAGCTTCGCGCGCACCGGGGAGCTGTTTTTT.

This rearrangement joins TRBV5-1 to TRBJ2-3; D may be TRBD1 (6 bases). CDR1 is SGHRS, CDR2 YFSETQ, per germline. The CDR3 runs to 16 residues. The V end was cut by 3 bases, the J end by 4 bases, with 18 bases between. The CDR3 bases are TGCGCCAGCAGCTCGGGACACCCCGCGGCACCAGATACGCAGTATTTT. Translated, it gives CASSSGHPAAPDTQYF. Full variable domain (outside the CDR3, taken from reference TRBV5-1 and TRBJ2-3): KAGVTQTPRYLIKTRGQQVTLSCSPISGHRSVSWYQQTPGQGLQFLFEYFSETQRNKGNFPGRFSGRQFSNSRSEMNVSTLELGDSALYLCASSSGHPAAPDTQYFGPGTRLTVL.

The V and J genes are TRBV6-1 and TRBJ1-1; a weak D match, TRBD1 (5 bases). The ends were cut back, 0 bases at V and 4 bases at J, with 12 bases in the middle. This CDR3 has 15 amino acids. The V gene's germline CDR1 is MNHNS and CDR2 SASEGT. CDR3 amino acids: CASSEAGGRGTEAFF. CDR3 sequence (DNA): TGTGCCAGCAGTGAAGCGGGGGGACGGGGCACTGAAGCTTTCTTT.

The chain employs TRBV28 and TRBJ2-4; TRBD2 matches 11 bases. Trimming cost V 6 bases and J 0 bases; bases outside gene matches: 7. There are 17 residues in the CDR3. CDR1 is MDHEN, CDR2 SYDVKM, per germline. The CDR3 is CASSMGTSGGAKNIQYF. The CDR3 DNA reads as TGTGCCAGCAGCATGGGAACTAGCGGGGGAGCCAAAAACATTCAGTACTTC.

The chain uses TRBV7-2 and TRBJ1-1; possibly TRBD1 for D (5 bases). In germline, CDR1 is SGHTA, CDR2 FQGNSA. The CDR3 is 13 residues long. Trimming left V 3 bases short and J 11 bases short, with 16 bases between. CDR3 residues: CASSLTLGDSAFF. For the CDR3, the DNA is TGTGCCAGCAGCTTGACGCTAGGAGACAGTGCTTTCTTT.

The CDR3 is CASSPEVGVGNEKLFF. CDR3 in DNA: TGCGCCAGCAGCCCGGAAGTAGGGGTCGGTAATGAAAAACTGTTTTTT. The V gene is TRBV5-1, the J gene TRBJ1-4; D is perhaps TRBD1 (5 bases). The V and J ends lost 4 bases and 4 bases respectively, with 17 bases between them. Germline assignment: CDR1 SGHRS and CDR2 YFSETQ. This CDR3 comprises 16 residues. Variable domain in full (rest from reference TRBV5-1 and TRBJ1-4): KAGVTQTPRYLIKTRGQQVTLSCSPISGHRSVSWYQQTPGQGLQFLFEYFSETQRNKGNFPGRFSGRQFSNSRSEMNVSTLELGDSALYLCASSPEVGVGNEKLFFGSGTQLSVL.

This chain joins TRBV2 and TRBJ1-5; the match to TRBD1 covers 8 bases. CDR3 length: 13 amino acids. V was clipped by 7 bases and J by 6 bases; unmatched bases: 5. Germline V lookup: CDR1 SNHLY, CDR2 FYNNEI. CDR3 amino acids: CASTTGGSQPQHF. CDR3 DNA: TGTGCCAGCACAACAGGGGGAAGTCAGCCCCAGCATTTT. Variable domain in full (rest from reference TRBV2 and TRBJ1-5): EPEVTQTPSHQVTQMGQEVILRCVPISNHLYFYWYRQILGQKVEFLVSFYNNEISEKSEIFDDQFSVERPDGSNFTLKIRSTKLEDSAMYFCASTTGGSQPQHFGDGTRLSIL.

Here the CDR3 DNA reads TGTGCCAGCAGCGCTGCCGGGGGGCCGAACACTGAAGCTTTCTTT. The encoded protein is CASSAAGGPNTEAFF. The chain has TRBV7-3 and TRBJ1-1, with a possible D match to TRBD1 (6 bases). The length of the CDR3 is 15 residues. Germline lookup yields CDR1 SGHTA and CDR2 FQGTGA. V was pared by 5 bases and J by 1 base, with 14 bases between.

This chain links TRBV7-9 with TRBJ1-2; 10 bases are shared with TRBD1. There are 14 residues in the CDR3. Trimming cost V 5 bases and J 5 bases; bases outside gene matches: 5. The germline CDR1 and CDR2 sequences are SEHNR and FQNEAQ (reference sequence). In nucleotides, the CDR3 is TGTGCCAGCAGCCCCGGACAGGGGGGTTATGGCTACACCTTC. Amino acid sequence: CASSPGQGGYGYTF.

V usage is TRBV18 and J usage is TRBJ2-7; 9 nucleotides agree with TRBD2. Germline V gene sequence: CDR1 KGHSH, CDR2 LQKENI. The V gene end was trimmed by 2 bases and the J gene end by 3 bases; junction bases not matched to a gene: 8. CDR3 length equals 16 residues. Here the CDR3 reads CASSPVMSSGGYEQYF. The CDR3 DNA follows: TGTGCCAGCTCACCAGTTATGAGTAGCGGGGGCTACGAGCAGTACTTC.

The V call is TRBV19, the J call TRBJ1-5; D gene unclear. With 3 bases removed from V and 2 bases from J, the gap between germline ends came to 8 bases. The CDR3 is made up of 14 amino acids. CDR1 is LNHDA and CDR2 is SQIVND in the germline V gene (reference sequence). This CDR3 reads CASSMFSGNQPQHF. In DNA form, the CDR3 reads TGTGCCAGTAGTATGTTTTCGGGCAATCAGCCCCAGCATTTT.

V is TRBV24-1 and J is TRBJ2-2; D might be TRBD1 (6 bases). With 9 bases removed from V and 0 bases from J, the gap between germline ends came to 7 bases. CDR1 and CDR2 from the germline V gene are KGHDR and SFDVKD. CDR3 size: 13 residues. In DNA, the CDR3 is TGTGCCACCGGGACAACGAACACCGGGGAGCTGTTTTTT. As protein: CATGTTNTGELFF.

The chain is built from TRBV13 and TRBJ1-4; 7 bases align to TRBD1. Germline CDR1 reads PRHDT; CDR2 reads FYEKMQ (reference sequence). V was pared by 5 bases and J by 6 bases, with 9 bases of the junction left unmatched. The CDR3 is 15 residues long. For the CDR3, the DNA is TGTGCCAGCAGCGCTCCCGGGACAGAGTATGAAAAACTGTTTTTT. This encodes CASSAPGTEYEKLFF. The whole variable domain, filled in from reference TRBV13 and TRBJ1-4, reads AAGVIQSPRHLIKEKRETATLKCYPIPRHDTVYWYQQGPGQDPQFLISFYEKMQSDKGSIPDRFSAQQFSDYHSELNMSSLELGDSALYFCASSAPGTEYEKLFFGSGTQLSVL.

V and J are TRBV15 and TRBJ1-5, with a weak D call TRBD1 (6 bases). Per the germline V gene, CDR1 is LNHNV and CDR2 is YYDKDF (reference sequence). This CDR3 has 14 residues. V shed 1 base and J shed 5 bases, with 9 bases lying between them. The CDR3: CATSRGGRYQPQHF. The CDR3 coding sequence is TGTGCCACCAGCAGAGGGGGGCGGTATCAGCCCCAGCATTTT.

This chain connects TRBV7-8 to TRBJ1-3; weak D call: TRBD1 (6 bases). The CDR3 runs 16 residues. V was cut by 3 bases and J by 0 bases, with 12 bases left in between. CDR1 is SGHVS, CDR2 FQNEAQ, per germline. DNA for the CDR3: TGTGCCAGCAGCTTGACGACAGGCTACTCTGGAAACACCATATATTTT. Protein: CASSLTTGYSGNTIYF.

This clone was observed a single time. The V and J genes are TRBV7-3 and TRBJ2-3; TRBD2 matches at 8 bases. Germline CDR1 is SGHTA and CDR2 is FQGTGA. Losses at the gene ends were 5 bases for V and 3 bases for J; bases not matched to a gene: 13. This CDR3 has 17 amino acids. CDR3 nucleotide sequence: TGTGCCAGCAGCCGACCCCGGGGGGGGCCGGGGACAGATACGCAGTATTTT. Translated, it gives CASSRPRGGPGTDTQYF.

The chain employs TRBV6-5 and TRBJ1-2; tentative D call: TRBD1 (5 bases). In germline, CDR1 is MNHEY, CDR2 SVGAGI. The V gene lost 6 bases and the J gene lost 0 bases, with 14 bases spanning the gap. This CDR3 has 15 amino acids. The CDR3 region has the DNA TGTGCCAGCAGACCCCAGACGACAGCTAACTATGGCTACACCTTC. This translates into CASRPQTTANYGYTF.

The chain employs TRBV30 and TRBJ1-4, with 8 bases fitting TRBD1. The CDR3 spans 14 residues. Losses at the gene ends were 1 base for V and 5 bases for J; bases not matched to a gene: 3. Germline loops: CDR1 GTSNPN, CDR2 SVGIG (reference sequence). The DNA for the CDR3 is TGTGCCTGGAGTGAGGACAGGGAGAATGAAAAACTGTTTTTT. It yields the protein CAWSEDRENEKLFF.

The V call is TRBV7-8, the J call TRBJ1-2; D uncertain. V was clipped by 1 base and J by 4 bases, with 13 bases between them. Germline CDR1 and CDR2: SGHVS and FQNEAQ. This CDR3 has 15 amino acids. Here the CDR3 DNA reads TGTGCCAGCAGCTTAGGGGATGTGGGGAGCTATGGCTACACCTTC. As protein: CASSLGDVGSYGYTF.

The rearrangement uses TRBV7-9 and TRBJ2-1; unclear D gene. This CDR3 has 13 amino acids. Germline V gives CDR1 SEHNR, CDR2 FQNEAQ (reference sequence). Trimming took off 2 bases at V and 7 bases at J, with 9 bases between the two ends. The CDR3 here is CASSLIVQNEQFF. The CDR3 region has the DNA TGTGCCAGCAGCTTAATTGTCCAAAATGAGCAGTTCTTC.

The V gene is TRBV4-2, the J gene TRBJ1-1; the match to TRBD1 covers 7 bases. The germline gives CDR1 LGHNA, CDR2 YNFKEQ. J gave up 4 bases and V 2 bases, and 10 bases lay outside the gene matches. CDR3 length: 16 residues. The CDR3 DNA sequence: TGTGCCAGCAGCCAAAGGGCTGGACAGGTCGGCACTGAAGCTTTCTTT. Encoded protein: CASSQRAGQVGTEAFF.

CDR3 nucleotide sequence: TGTGCCAGTAGGGTAGCATCAGGAGGGGTTAACTATGGCTACACCTTC. Translating it yields CASRVASGGVNYGYTF. J is TRBJ1-2 and V is TRBV19; D perhaps matches TRBD1 (5 bases). Trimming took off 6 bases at V and 1 base at J, with 18 bases between the two ends. CDR3 size: 16 residues. The germline V gene encodes CDR1 LNHDA and CDR2 SQIVND (reference sequence).

The chain combines TRBV19 with TRBJ1-1, with D possibly matching TRBD1 (6 bases). The CDR3 has 15 amino acids. Per germline, CDR1 LNHDA and CDR2 SQIVND (reference sequence). V lost 5 bases and J lost 2, with 15 bases in between. As DNA, the CDR3 is TGTGCCAGTAGTGCTCCAGGGGCCCCCAACACTGAAGCTTTCTTT. It codes for CASSAPGAPNTEAFF.

Worth noting for this clone: A read error may account for a junction end that differs from germline. V gene TRBV30 combines with J gene TRBJ1-2; D not resolved. This CDR3 has 12 amino acids. Germline CDR1 is GTSNPN and CDR2 is SVGIG (reference sequence). In DNA, the CDR3 is TGTGCGTGGAAATCCTCCCTCGTCGGCTACACCTTC. Protein sequence: CAWKSSLVGYTF.

The J gene is TRBJ2-1, the V gene TRBV4-3; 12 nucleotides match TRBD2. The germline CDR1 and CDR2 sequences are LGHNA and YSLEER. The V and J ends lost 1 base and 8 bases, in that order; junction bases with no gene match: 6. The CDR3 extends over 16 amino acids. CDR3 bases: TGCGCCAGCAGCCAAGCGTGGACTAGCGGGGTGGATGAGCAGTTCTTC. It is translated as CASSQAWTSGVDEQFF.

The chain has TRBV19 and TRBJ1-4, with a tentative D call TRBD1 (6 bases). Germline values: CDR1 LNHDA, CDR2 SQIVND (reference sequence). V lost 4 bases, J lost 4 bases, and 22 bases lay in between. The CDR3 is made up of 18 amino acids. The CDR3: CASSTKRSRDTYNEKLFF. Here the CDR3 DNA reads TGTGCCAGTAGTACTAAACGTAGCCGGGACACCTATAATGAAAAACTGTTTTTT. Full variable domain (outside the CDR3, taken from reference TRBV19 and TRBJ1-4): DGGITQSPKYLFRKEGQNVTLSCEQNLNHDAMYWYRQDPGQGLRLIYYSQIVNDFQKGDIAEGYSVSREKKESFPLTVTSAQKNPTAFYLCASSTKRSRDTYNEKLFFGSGTQLSVL.

Written as DNA, the CDR3 is TGTGCCAGCAGTGCGATACAGGGGACTTCTAACTATGGCTACACCTTC. This gives the protein CASSAIQGTSNYGYTF. The chain joins TRBV6-1 to TRBJ1-2; the match to TRBD1 covers 7 bases. The CDR3 has 16 amino acids. Germline V gives CDR1 MNHNS, CDR2 SASEGT. V lost 4 bases and J lost 0; bases outside the gene matches: 8.

The chain carries TRBV2 and TRBJ1-6, with TRBD1 as a possible D gene (6 bases). V lost 7 bases and J lost 13, with 17 bases in between. There are 13 residues in the CDR3. Germline CDR1 SNHLY, CDR2 FYNNEI. CDR3 sequence: CASTRDTTSPLHF. The CDR3, as DNA: TGTGCCAGCACTAGGGACACCACTTCCCCCCTCCACTTT.